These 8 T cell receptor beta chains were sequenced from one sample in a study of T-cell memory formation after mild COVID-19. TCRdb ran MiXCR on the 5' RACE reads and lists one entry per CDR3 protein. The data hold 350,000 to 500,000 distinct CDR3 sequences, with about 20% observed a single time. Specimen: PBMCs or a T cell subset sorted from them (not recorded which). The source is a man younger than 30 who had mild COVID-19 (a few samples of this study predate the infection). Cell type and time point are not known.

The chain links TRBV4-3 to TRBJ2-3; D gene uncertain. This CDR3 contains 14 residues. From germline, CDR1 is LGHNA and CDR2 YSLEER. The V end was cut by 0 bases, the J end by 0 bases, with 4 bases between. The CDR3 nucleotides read TGCGCCAGCAGCCAAGAGGGCAGCACAGATACGCAGTATTTT. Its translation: CASSQEGSTDTQYF.

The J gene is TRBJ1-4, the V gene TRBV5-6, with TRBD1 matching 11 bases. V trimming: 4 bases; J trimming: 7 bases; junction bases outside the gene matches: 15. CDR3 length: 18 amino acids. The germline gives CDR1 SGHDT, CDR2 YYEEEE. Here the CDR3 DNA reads TGTGCCAGCAGCGTTTCAATGAGGCCCGGGACAGGGGGTGAAAAACTGTTTTTT. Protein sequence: CASSVSMRPGTGGEKLFF.

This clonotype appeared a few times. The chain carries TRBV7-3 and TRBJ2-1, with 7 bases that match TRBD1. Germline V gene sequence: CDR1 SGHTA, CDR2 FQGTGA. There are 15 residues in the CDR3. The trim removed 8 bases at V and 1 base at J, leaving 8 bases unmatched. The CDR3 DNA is TGTGCCAGCTCGCCTACAGGGGTTTCCTACAATGAGCAGTTCTTC. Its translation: CASSPTGVSYNEQFF. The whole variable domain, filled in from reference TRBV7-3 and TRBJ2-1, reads GAGVSQTPSNKVTEKGKYVELRCDPISGHTALYWYRQSLGQGPEFLIYFQGTGAADDSGLPNDRFFAVRPEGSVSTLKIQRTERGDSAVYLCASSPTGVSYNEQFFGPGTRLTVL.

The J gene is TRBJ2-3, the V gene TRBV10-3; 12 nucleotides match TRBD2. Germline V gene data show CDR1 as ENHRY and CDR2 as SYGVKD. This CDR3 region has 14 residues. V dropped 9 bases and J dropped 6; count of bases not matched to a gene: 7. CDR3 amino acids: CAMASGGAKDTQYF. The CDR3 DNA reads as TGTGCCATGGCTAGCGGGGGGGCCAAGGATACGCAGTATTTT.

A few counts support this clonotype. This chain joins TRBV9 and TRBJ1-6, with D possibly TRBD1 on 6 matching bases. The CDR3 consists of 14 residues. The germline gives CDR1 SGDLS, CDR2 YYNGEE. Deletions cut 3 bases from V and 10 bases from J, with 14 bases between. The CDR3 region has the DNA TGTGCCAGCAGCGCCCCGGGGGCTGGGTCACCCCTCCACTTT. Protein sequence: CASSAPGAGSPLHF.

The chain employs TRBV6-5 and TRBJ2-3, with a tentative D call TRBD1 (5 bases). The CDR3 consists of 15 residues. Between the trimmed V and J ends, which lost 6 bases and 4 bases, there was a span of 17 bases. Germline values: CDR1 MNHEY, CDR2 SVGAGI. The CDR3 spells CASSPGPEGADTQYF. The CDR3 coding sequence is TGTGCCAGCAGCCCCGGGCCCGAAGGGGCAGATACGCAGTATTTT.

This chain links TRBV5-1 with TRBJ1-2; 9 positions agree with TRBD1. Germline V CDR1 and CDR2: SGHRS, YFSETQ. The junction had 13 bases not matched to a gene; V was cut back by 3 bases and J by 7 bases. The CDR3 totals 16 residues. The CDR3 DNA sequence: TGCGCCAGCAGCTCCTCATGGACAGGGGTTGACTCTGGCTACACCTTC. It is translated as CASSSSWTGVDSGYTF. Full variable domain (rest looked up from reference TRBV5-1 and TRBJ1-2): KAGVTQTPRYLIKTRGQQVTLSCSPISGHRSVSWYQQTPGQGLQFLFEYFSETQRNKGNFPGRFSGRQFSNSRSEMNVSTLELGDSALYLCASSSSWTGVDSGYTFGSGTRLTVV.

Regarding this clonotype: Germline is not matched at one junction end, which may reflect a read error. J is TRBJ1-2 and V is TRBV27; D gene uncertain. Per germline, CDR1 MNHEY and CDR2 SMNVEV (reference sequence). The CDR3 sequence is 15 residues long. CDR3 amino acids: CASSFRLDGNYGYTF. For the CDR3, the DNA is TGTGCAAGCAGTTTTAGACTGGACGGTAACTATGGCTACACCTTC.